This is a list of T cell receptor beta chains from one sample in a study of T-cell reconstitution after alpha-beta-depleted transplantation in children. TCRdb reprocessed the PCR reads via MiXCR and lists one record per CDR3 protein. The data show about 400,000 distinct CDR3 sequences, roughly 16% seen once. The sequences come from PBMCs, mostly from graft donor cells, collected 360 days after TCRalphabeta/CD19-depleted stem cell transplant. The receptors stem from a boy younger than two who had a stem cell transplant for Wiskott-Aldrich syndrome, so the T cells may come from the graft donor. Both conserved end residues are part of each CDR3. Size tells how often a clone was seen (once, few, many) or the class of an expanded clone, and some rows leave it out.

TRBV27,TRBJ2-3,few,CASSQPSRLAGGFGVPDTQYF
TRBV12-3/TRBV12-4,TRBJ1-2,NA,CASTRTASGYTF
TRBV4-1,TRBJ2-3,few,CASSRQGRDTQYF
TRBV5-1,TRBJ2-6,NA,CASSLGADRHLSGANVLTF
TRBV5-6,TRBJ2-5,NA,CASSLPGRAETQYF
TRBV5-1,TRBJ2-5,NA,CASSLVQETRYF
TRBV7-2,TRBJ2-3,few,CASSLVRAGTQYF
TRBV4-3,TRBJ2-6,NA,CASGQGGANVLTF
TRBV24-1,TRBJ2-1,NA,CATSDPGDNSYNEQFF
TRBV29-1,TRBJ2-5,many,CSVEKENQETQYF
TRBV3-1,TRBJ2-1,few,CASSQDRAPGSIYNEQFF
TRBV27,TRBJ2-2,few,CASETGGGGELFF
TRBV12-3/TRBV12-4,TRBJ2-2,NA,CASSKDFPTGELFF
TRBV24-1,TRBJ2-5,NA,CATSDFHRETQYF
TRBV29-1,TRBJ2-7,few,CSVRDRVTYEQYF
TRBV5-6,TRBJ2-5,few,CASSYYETQYF
TRBV9,TRBJ2-1,few,CASSVEPRRYNEQFF
TRBV7-2,TRBJ2-3,NA,CASSQTGDTQYF
TRBV7-9,TRBJ1-5,many,CASSLGGGQPQHF
TRBV11-2,TRBJ2-3,many,CASSQSGRYTDTQYF
TRBV2,TRBJ2-1,few,CASSDSGRGYNEQFF
TRBV6-5,TRBJ1-1,many,CASSYGGGRTEAFF
TRBV5-6,TRBJ2-5,many,CASSLVRWTQETQYF
TRBV7-2,TRBJ2-1,few,CASSLAYDNEQFF
TRBV7-9,TRBJ2-1,few,CASSLLLAADNEQFF
TRBV2,TRBJ2-3,NA,CASSGTSVPGTDTQYF
TRBV7-9,TRBJ2-7,NA,CASSLGTGSSGEQYF
TRBV10-3,TRBJ2-1,NA,CAISITGIRTAYNEQFF
TRBV6-1,TRBJ1-4,few,CASSKAPKTTNEKLFF
TRBV18,TRBJ2-7,NA,CASSHSGAYEQYF